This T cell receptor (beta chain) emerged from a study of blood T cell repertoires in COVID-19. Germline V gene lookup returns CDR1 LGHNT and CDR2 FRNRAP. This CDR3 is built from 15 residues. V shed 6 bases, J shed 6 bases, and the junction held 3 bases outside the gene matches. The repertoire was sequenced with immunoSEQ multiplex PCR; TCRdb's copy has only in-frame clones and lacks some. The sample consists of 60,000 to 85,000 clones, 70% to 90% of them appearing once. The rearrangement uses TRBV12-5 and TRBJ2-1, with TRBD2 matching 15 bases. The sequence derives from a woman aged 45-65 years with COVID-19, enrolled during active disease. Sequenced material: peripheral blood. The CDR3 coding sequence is TGTGCTAGTGGCCGGACTAGCGGGAGGGCCAATGAGCAGTTCTTC. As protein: CASGRTSGRANEQFF.